These T cell receptor beta chains were read from a single sample in a study of T cell repertoires in cytomegalovirus infection. Antigen specificity for these receptors is unknown. TCRdb ran MiXCR on the reads and lists one entry per CDR3 protein. Altogether approximately 390,000 distinct CDR3 sequences are present, roughly 34% being singletons, with the ten largest covering roughly 14%. The sample in question was cultured PBMCs, obtained from culture after CMV antigen stimulation. The receptor set was obtained from a human donor in good health (CMV status not recorded). Some clones in this sample may be carry-over from other donors' samples. The CDR3 runs from the conserved cysteine through the conserved F or W. A D gene is named only where the DNA matches it firmly. Size is omitted from some rows. Given values are once, few, many or a class for expanded clones.

TRBV12-3/TRBV12-4	NA	TRBJ1-4	NA	TGTGCCAGCAGTTTGTTACAGGGTGGTGAAAAACTGTTTTTT	CASSLLQGGEKLFF
TRBV19	NA	TRBJ2-7	NA	TGTGTCAGTGCCATAGGGGTTGGAGTATCCTACGAGCAGTACTTC	CVSAIGVGVSYEQYF
TRBV11-2	TRBD1	TRBJ2-5	NA	TGTGCCAGCAGCACTATACAGGGGGCCCTCTCTTCGGAGACCCAGTACTTC	CASSTIQGALSSETQYF
TRBV7-2	TRBD1	TRBJ2-3	few	TGTGCCAGCAGCTTAGTACGGGACAGGTTCACAGATACGCAGTATTTT	CASSLVRDRFTDTQYF
TRBV7-6	NA	TRBJ2-1	few	TGTGCCAGCCAGGCCTCCTACAATGAGCAGTTCTTC	CASQASYNEQFF
TRBV20-1	NA	TRBJ2-3	once	TGCAGTGCACAGGACCAGGCGGATACGCAGTATTTT	CSAQDQADTQYF
TRBV20-1	TRBD1	TRBJ2-7	NA	TGCAGTGCTAAACCTCCGGGACAGTCTTCCTACGAGCAGTACTTC	CSAKPPGQSSYEQYF
TRBV10-3	TRBD2	TRBJ2-3	NA	TGTGCCGTCGCCCGGGGGGGGGCAGATACGCAGTATTTT	CAVARGGADTQYF
TRBV4-2	NA	TRBJ1-2	NA	TGTGCCAGCAGCCAAGGGACAAAGGATGGCTACACCTTC	CASSQGTKDGYTF
TRBV20-1	TRBD2	TRBJ2-1	few	TGCAGTGCTCCGATGGGCGGGAGGGCCGGGAATGAGCAGTTCTTC	CSAPMGGRAGNEQFF
TRBV7-2	NA	TRBJ2-7	few	TGTGCCAGCAGCTTAGGGGTCAGGCCCTACGAGCAGTACTTC	CASSLGVRPYEQYF
TRBV29-1	TRBD2	TRBJ2-3	NA	TGCAGCGTTGAGCTAGCGGGAGCGCTAGCGACAGATACGCAGTATTTT	CSVELAGALATDTQYF
TRBV6-5	TRBD1	TRBJ2-2	NA	TGTGCCAGCACCTTAAAGACAGGGACCCCCACCGGGGAGCTGTTTTTT	CASTLKTGTPTGELFF
TRBV2	TRBD1	TRBJ1-5	many	TGTGCCAGCAGTGAAAGGACAGGTTGGCAGCCCCAGCATTTT	CASSERTGWQPQHF
TRBV15	NA	TRBJ1-5	NA	TGTGCCACCGTCCCCAATTATAGCAATCAGCCCCAGCATTTT	CATVPNYSNQPQHF
TRBV10-3	NA	TRBJ2-1	NA	TGTGCCATCAGTGAGTTCAGGGTGGATGAGCAGTTCTTC	CAISEFRVDEQFF
TRBV28	NA	TRBJ2-1	NA	TGTGCCAGCGGGGGAGACGCCTACAATGAGCAGTTCTTC	CASGGDAYNEQFF
TRBV7-9	TRBD2	TRBJ2-1	NA	TGTGCCAGCAGCTTAGCCCTACTAGCGGGTTACAATGAGCAGTTCTTC	CASSLALLAGYNEQFF
TRBV7-6	TRBD1	TRBJ1-2	NA	TGTGCCAGCAGCTTAGGGACAGGGAGTAACTATGGCTACACCTTC	CASSLGTGSNYGYTF
TRBV30	NA	TRBJ1-3	NA	TGTGCCTGGAGTGCTTTCGGAGGGGTTGGAGGAAACACCATATATTTT	CAWSAFGGVGGNTIYF
TRBV29-1	NA	TRBJ2-1	NA	TGCAGCGTTGGACCTCTTACTTTGGGCAATGAGCAGTTCTTC	CSVGPLTLGNEQFF
TRBV6-1	NA	TRBJ1-1	many	TGTGCCAGCAGTAGGGGTTTCGGGATCACTGAAGCTTTCTTT	CASSRGFGITEAFF
TRBV12-3/TRBV12-4	TRBD2	TRBJ2-3	few	TGTGCCAGCAGTTCCATGGGGACTAGCGGTCTAAATACGCAGTATTTT	CASSSMGTSGLNTQYF
TRBV28	NA	TRBJ1-2	NA	TGTGCCAGCAGTATCCAGGGGGGCTACACCTTC	CASSIQGGYTF
TRBV11-2	NA	TRBJ1-1	NA	TGTGCCAGCAGCTTAGGGTTACAGCGAAACACTGAAGCTTTCTTT	CASSLGLQRNTEAFF
TRBV7-9	NA	TRBJ1-1	NA	TGTGCCAGCAGCTTAGCGTTAGATCAAAGAGGCGGCACTGAAGCTTTCTTT	CASSLALDQRGGTEAFF
TRBV6-2/TRBV6-3	TRBD2	TRBJ2-2	many	TGTGCCAGCAGTTACTCTGCTAGCGGGAGGAACACCGGGGAGCTGTTTTTT	CASSYSASGRNTGELFF
TRBV3-1	NA	TRBJ2-7	NA	TGTGCCAGCAGCCAAGTTGGGCCCTCCTACGAGCAGTACTTC	CASSQVGPSYEQYF
TRBV6-2/TRBV6-3	NA	TRBJ2-2	few	TGTGCCAGCAACTTCGCGGCAAGGGAGCTGTTTTTT	CASNFAARELFF
TRBV12-3/TRBV12-4	TRBD2	TRBJ2-1	few	TGTGCCAGCAGACCGAGCGGGAGGTTCAGCAATGAGCAGTTCTTC	CASRPSGRFSNEQFF
TRBV7-8	TRBD2	TRBJ2-1	NA	TGTGCCAGCAGCTCATCCGGGACTAGCGGGAAGGAGCAGTTCTTC	CASSSSGTSGKEQFF
TRBV28	NA	TRBJ1-6	NA	TGTGCCAGCAGTTTACCTACGGGGGACGATAATTCACCCCTCCACTTT	CASSLPTGDDNSPLHF
TRBV24-1	NA	TRBJ2-5	NA	TGTGCCACTGAAGATCCAGGAAGGGGAGAGACCCAGTACTTC	CATEDPGRGETQYF
TRBV19	TRBD1	TRBJ2-1	many	TGTGCCAGTAGTGCGGGACAGGGGGTAGGAGAGCAGTTCTTC	CASSAGQGVGEQFF
TRBV28	TRBD1	TRBJ2-7	NA	TGTGCCAGCAGTTTATGCGGGGACAGGGTATGCGAGCAGTACTTC	CASSLCGDRVCEQYF
TRBV12-3/TRBV12-4	TRBD2	TRBJ2-5	NA	TGTGCCAGCAGTTGGGGGACTAGCGGGTACGAGACCCAGTACTTC	CASSWGTSGYETQYF
TRBV7-9	NA	TRBJ1-6	few	TGTGCCAGCAGCACATGGGGCTCCAACCGGGTTTCACCCCTCCACTTT	CASSTWGSNRVSPLHF
TRBV7-2	NA	TRBJ2-1	few	TGTGCCAGCAGCTTCGGAGGGAGAGTCAATGAGCAGTTCTTC	CASSFGGRVNEQFF
TRBV7-2	TRBD2	TRBJ2-3	NA	TGTGCCAGCAGCTCAAGACTAGCGGGAAACACAGATACGCAGTATTTT	CASSSRLAGNTDTQYF
TRBV28	NA	TRBJ1-2	once	TGTGCCAGCGGCCGGGAGGGCTATGGCTACACCTTC	CASGREGYGYTF
TRBV6-1	NA	TRBJ2-3	NA	TGTGCCAGCAGTGAAGCCAGCGGCTTAGGAGATACGCAGTATTTT	CASSEASGLGDTQYF
TRBV24-1	TRBD2	TRBJ2-3	NA	TGTGCCACCAGTGCCCGGCGGGGGAGCACAGATACGCAGTATTTT	CATSARRGSTDTQYF
TRBV4-1	NA	TRBJ2-2	NA	TGCGCCAGCAGCCAACCCCCCCTGGGGGCGGGAGTTCCCACCGGGGAGCTGTTTTTT	CASSQPPLGAGVPTGELFF
TRBV19	NA	TRBJ1-1	few	TGTGCCAGTAGTATAAGACGGCTGAACACTGAAGCTTTCTTT	CASSIRRLNTEAFF
TRBV25-1	TRBD2	TRBJ2-3	NA	TGTGCCAGCAGTGGGCTAGCGGGAGTAGATACGCAGTATTTT	CASSGLAGVDTQYF
TRBV6-8	NA	TRBJ2-7	NA	TGTGCCAGCAGTCCGGGATACCCCTTTGGGCAGTACTTC	CASSPGYPFGQYF
TRBV24-1	NA	TRBJ2-3	NA	TGTGCCACCAGTGATTTGGGCAGCTATTTTGACACAGATACGCAGTATTTT	CATSDLGSYFDTDTQYF
TRBV7-8	NA	TRBJ1-5	NA	TGTGCCAGCAGCTCAAAAAGGGGGGCAAATCAGCCCCAGCATTTT	CASSSKRGANQPQHF
TRBV7-2	NA	TRBJ1-1	many	TGTGCCAGCAGCTTAGTGACGGGGAACACTGAAGCTTTCTTT	CASSLVTGNTEAFF
TRBV7-8	TRBD1	TRBJ1-5	NA	TGTGCCAGCAGCTTAAGTCGGGACAGAGAAAACAATCAGCCCCAGCATTTT	CASSLSRDRENNQPQHF
TRBV19	NA	TRBJ2-1	NA	TGTGCCAGTAAGGAGATTAATGAGCAGTTCTTC	CASKEINEQFF